This entry is about one T cell receptor beta chain. Its specificity is unknown. Unique molecular identifiers had been added to the TCR beta cDNA libraries. T cells, roughly 1 to 10 million of them, yielded some 500,000 cDNA molecules. TCRdb re-analysed the PCR reads in MiXCR, keeping a single row per CDR3 protein. In the table there are 650,000 to 850,000 distinct CDR3 sequences, under 70% of which are singletons. This sample is part of a study of post-analysis software for immune sequencing data. General study results and limits: In patients, roughly five TRBV segments were more frequent than in controls, with TRBV5-6, TRBV5-1 and TRBV20-1 among them.

V was pared by 8 bases and J by 2 bases, with 8 bases of the junction left unmatched. Germline values: CDR1 MNHEY, CDR2 SVGAGI. The CDR3 has 15 amino acids. The sample comprised blood. V usage is TRBV6-5 and J usage is TRBJ2-5; 10 positions match TRBD1. The source is a girl under 18 with multiple sclerosis. The CDR3, as DNA: TGTGCCAGCGGGCGGACAGGGGGGGAGCAAGAGACCCAGTACTTC. This sequence encodes CASGRTGGEQETQYF.